Listed here is a single TCR beta chain. One end of the junction does not line up with germline, which may come from a read error. TCRdb used MiXCR to reprocess the reads, holding one entry per CDR3 protein. The sample contains more than 650,000 distinct CDR3 sequences, 35% of which appear only once. The CDR3 has 18 amino acids. These data originate in a study of T cell repertoires in cytomegalovirus infection. This TCR was sampled from a human donor in good health (CMV status not recorded). Some clones in this sample may be carry-over from other donors' samples. The chain uses TRBV12-3 or TRBV12-4 and TRBJ2-6, with 12 bases matching TRBD2. Sequencing was performed on PBMCs. This CDR3 reads CASRSRLAGAAGANFLTF. The CDR3, as DNA: TGTGCCAGCAGATCTAGACTAGCGGGAGCCGCTGGGGCCAACTTCCTGACTTTC.